The 28 T cell receptor beta chains below were found in one sample sequenced in a study of chemoradiotherapy in HPV16-positive cancers (dated by TCRdb to the early 2020s). Libraries were built with the immunoSEQ multiplex PCR assay. TCRdb carries this immuneACCESS record with in-frame sequences only. Its versions omit some clonotypes, under half of them owing to an unresolved V gene in the studies checked, with the rest unexplained. The sample table records around 17,000 clones; about nine tenths of these occur just once. The top ten clonotypes cover 2% to 2.5% of the sample. This specimen was blood, taken from a patient who underwent chemoradiotherapy. The receptor source for this set is a human donor with HPV-associated anogenital cancer.

The chain uses TRBV19 and TRBJ1-1; a possible D gene is TRBD1 (6 bases). The V and J ends lost 3 bases and 5 bases respectively, with 10 bases between them. Germline V gene data show CDR1 as LNHDA and CDR2 as SQIVND (reference sequence). The CDR3 consists of 13 residues. The CDR3 reads CASSMAGVTEAFF. CDR3 DNA: TGTGCCAGTAGTATGGCAGGGGTGACTGAAGCTTTCTTT.

The J gene is TRBJ2-5, the V gene TRBV4-1; possibly TRBD1 or TRBD2 for D (7 bases each). The closer fit of TRBJ2-7 to the DNA end suggests the J call may be wrong. Germline-derived CDR1 and CDR2 are MGHRA and YSYEKL. This CDR3 has 14 amino acids. The DNA of the CDR3 is TGCGCCAGCAGCCCAGGGGGGGGCGGTTACGAGCAGTACTTC. Translation gives CASSPGGGGYEQYF.

The V and J genes are TRBV27 and TRBJ2-7, with TRBD1 matching 12 bases. CDR3 size: 14 residues. The ends lost 5 bases at V and 7 bases at J; junction bases unmatched: 6. CDR1 is MNHEY and CDR2 is SMNVEV in the germline V gene (reference sequence). CDR3 residues: CASSRDRGQGEQYF. CDR3 nucleotides: TGTGCCAGCAGTCGGGACAGGGGGCAGGGGGAGCAGTACTTC.

The chain joins TRBV7-9 to TRBJ2-5; no clear D. Germline V gene data show CDR1 as SEHNR and CDR2 as FQNEAQ (reference sequence). Deletions cut 2 bases from V and 2 bases from J, with 0 bases between. The CDR3 is 11 amino acids. CDR3 residues: CASSLQETQYF. The CDR3 nucleotides read TGTGCCAGCAGCTTACAAGAGACCCAGTACTTC.

The chain is built from TRBV7-9 and TRBJ1-1; no clear D. Germline V CDR1 and CDR2: SEHNR, FQNEAQ (reference sequence). The CDR3 has 15 residues. Trimming removed 1 base from V and 1 base from J, with 10 bases in between. The chain's CDR3 is CASSLEPSPNTEAFF. The DNA for the CDR3 is TGTGCCAGCAGCTTAGAGCCCAGTCCGAACACTGAAGCTTTCTTT. Full variable domain (outside the CDR3, taken from reference TRBV7-9 and TRBJ1-1): DTGVSQNPRHKITKRGQNVTFRCDPISEHNRLYWYRQTLGQGPEFLTYFQNEAQLEKSRLLSDRFSAERPKGSFSTLEIQRTEQGDSAMYLCASSLEPSPNTEAFFGQGTRLTVV.

This clone has just one count. The chain has TRBV9 and TRBJ1-1; D is unclear. The germline gives CDR1 SGDLS, CDR2 YYNGEE. There are 14 residues in the CDR3. V was shortened by 0 bases and J by 5 bases, with 11 bases between the two germline ends. The CDR3 nucleotides read TGTGCCAGCAGCGTAGGGGTTGGTGGAACTGAAGCTTTCTTT. This encodes CASSVGVGGTEAFF.

This rearrangement joins TRBV30 to TRBJ2-2; D is possibly TRBD2 (5 bases). CDR3 length: 16 amino acids. Per the germline V gene, CDR1 is GTSNPN and CDR2 is SVGIG (reference sequence). V was pared by 4 bases and J by 5 bases, with 20 bases between. CDR3 sequence reads: CAWMPQRAGWTGELFF. The CDR3 DNA is TGTGCCTGGATGCCCCAGAGGGCAGGTTGGACCGGGGAGCTGTTTTTT.

V and J are TRBV4-2 and TRBJ1-4, with TRBD1 as a possible D gene (6 bases). The CDR3 is 15 residues long. CDR1 and CDR2 from the germline V gene are LGHNA and YNFKEQ. V gave up 3 bases and J gave up 7 bases, with 15 bases separating them. The DNA of the CDR3 is TGTGCCAGCAGCCAGGGGACAAGGGTGTCTGAAAAACTGTTTTTT. It codes for CASSQGTRVSEKLFF.

In its sample, this clone was seen a few times. The chain combines TRBV30 with TRBJ1-1, with TRBD1 as a possible D gene (6 bases). With 2 bases removed from V and 5 bases from J, the gap between germline ends came to 12 bases. Germline CDR1 GTSNPN, CDR2 SVGIG (reference sequence). The CDR3 consists of 13 residues. The CDR3 coding sequence is TGTGCCTGGAGTCGGTTAGGGGGGACTGAAGCTTTCTTT. Protein sequence: CAWSRLGGTEAFF.

V usage is TRBV27 and J usage is TRBJ2-7; possibly TRBD2 for D (6 bases). This CDR3 has 15 amino acids. CDR1 and CDR2 from the germline V gene are MNHEY and SMNVEV (reference sequence). V was clipped by 0 bases and J by 4 bases, with 13 bases between them. CDR3 sequence (DNA): TGTGCCAGCAGTTTATCCTGGGGGAGGTTGTACGAGCAGTACTTC. It specifies CASSLSWGRLYEQYF.

The chain employs TRBV5-1 and TRBJ1-1, with D unclear. This CDR3 comprises 14 residues. The V end lost 2 bases, the J end lost 4 bases, and 12 bases lay between the germline ends. CDR1 and CDR2 (germline): SGHRS, YFSETQ. The CDR3 sequence: CASSFSVPSTEAFF. The CDR3, as DNA: TGCGCCAGCAGCTTTTCCGTACCAAGCACTGAAGCTTTCTTT.

This clone has a handful of counts. The rearrangement uses TRBV7-8 and TRBJ1-1, with D unresolved. This CDR3 has 14 residues. CDR1 SGHVS and CDR2 FQNEAQ come from the germline V gene. With 5 bases removed from V and 3 bases from J, the gap between germline ends came to 13 bases. In DNA, the CDR3 is TGTGCCAGCAGCCACCGGGCCCGGGACACTGAAGCTTTCTTT. Translating it yields CASSHRARDTEAFF. Variable domain in full (rest from reference TRBV7-8 and TRBJ1-1): GAGVSQSPRYKVAKRGQDVALRCDPISGHVSLFWYQQALGQGPEFLTYFQNEAQLDKSGLPSDRFFAERPEGSVSTLKIQRTQQEDSAVYLCASSHRARDTEAFFGQGTRLTVV.

This chain connects TRBV7-8 to TRBJ2-7; 8 bases map to TRBD2. The V and J ends lost 8 bases and 7 bases, in that order; junction bases with no gene match: 16. Germline V gene sequence: CDR1 SGHVS, CDR2 FQNEAQ. This CDR3 region has 15 residues. CDR3 sequence reads: CASRLERGPGREQYF. DNA of the CDR3: TGTGCCAGCCGGTTGGAGCGGGGGCCAGGGCGGGAGCAGTACTTC.

This chain links TRBV5-8 with TRBJ1-2; TRBD1 is a possible D gene (6 bases). CDR1 SGHTS and CDR2 YDEGEE come from the germline V gene. Trimming took 0 bases from V and 2 from J, leaving 8 bases between them. This CDR3 region has 14 residues. CDR3: CASSLEGGNYGYTF. CDR3 nucleotide sequence: TGTGCCAGCAGCTTGGAGGGGGGAAACTATGGCTACACCTTC.

The V call is TRBV18, the J call TRBJ2-3; 13 nucleotides agree with TRBD2. CDR3 size: 17 residues. The V segment lost 3 bases and the J segment 1 base; nucleotides outside the gene matches: 4. CDR1 and CDR2 (germline): KGHSH, LQKENI. CDR3 coding DNA: TGTGCCAGCTCACCGGGACTAGCGGGAAGGGGCACAGATACGCAGTATTTT. Protein sequence: CASSPGLAGRGTDTQYF.

The chain joins TRBV10-3 to TRBJ1-4; a possible D gene is TRBD1 (5 bases). Germline CDR1 is ENHRY and CDR2 is SYGVKD. CDR3 size: 15 residues. Between the trimmed V and J ends, which lost 0 bases and 10 bases, there was a span of 15 bases. The DNA of the CDR3 is TGTGCCATCAGTGAGTCGCCGGGGGGTTGGGGAAAACTGTTTTTT. Amino acids: CAISESPGGWGKLFF.

A single count supports this clone. This rearrangement joins TRBV5-1 to TRBJ2-1, with TRBD1 as a possible D gene (5 bases). The germline V gene encodes CDR1 SGHRS and CDR2 YFSETQ. The CDR3 runs 16 residues. Trimming took off 5 bases at V and 3 bases at J, with 18 bases between the two ends. As DNA, the CDR3 is TGCGCCAGCAGTTTTGGGGTACAGGCGAACTACAATGAGCAGTTCTTC. Its protein is CASSFGVQANYNEQFF.

The V call is TRBV19, the J call TRBJ1-1, with D tentatively TRBD1 (5 bases). The CDR3 sequence is 14 residues long. Trimming left V 6 bases short and J 1 base short, with 12 bases between. Germline V gives CDR1 LNHDA, CDR2 SQIVND (reference sequence). CDR3 coding DNA: TGTGCCAGTAGCCGTGGGGGGGGGAACACTGAAGCTTTCTTT. Its translation is CASSRGGGNTEAFF.

This clone has only one observation. The genes are TRBV2 and TRBJ2-7; a possible D gene is TRBD2 (5 bases). Germline assignment: CDR1 SNHLY and CDR2 FYNNEI. V was trimmed by 8 bases and J by 7 bases, leaving 9 bases between them. This CDR3 spans 10 amino acids. For the CDR3, the DNA is TGTGCCAGCCCGGAGGATGAGCAGTACTTC. Amino acids: CASPEDEQYF.

This chain connects TRBV5-6 to TRBJ1-6, with D tentatively TRBD1 (5 bases). The germline V and J ends were trimmed by 1 base and 8 bases, with 16 bases remaining between them. CDR1 is SGHDT, CDR2 YYEEEE, per germline. This CDR3 is 16 amino acids long. CDR3 coding DNA: TGTGCCAGCAGCTTGTATTACCCAGGGAACTATTCACCCCTCCACTTT. Its translation is CASSLYYPGNYSPLHF.

J is TRBJ1-1 and V is TRBV5-1; weak D call: TRBD1 (5 bases). Germline CDR1 SGHRS, CDR2 YFSETQ. Trimming left V 4 bases short and J 7 bases short, with 17 bases between. This CDR3 is built from 14 residues. The CDR3 DNA is TGCGCCAGCAGCGGGACCGACCCGTTTTATGAAGCTTTCTTT. This translates into CASSGTDPFYEAFF.

This clone appeared a single time. The chain recombines TRBV6-1 with TRBJ2-3; TRBD1 matches 10 bases. The CDR3 has 16 amino acids. J gave up 0 bases and V 1 base, and 1 base lay outside the gene matches. Looked up from germline, CDR1 is MNHNS and CDR2 is SASEGT. The chain's CDR3 is CASSEGTGGSTDTQYF. Here the CDR3 DNA reads TGTGCCAGCAGTGAAGGGACAGGGGGAAGCACAGATACGCAGTATTTT.

This chain connects TRBV27 to TRBJ1-2; 7 nucleotides match TRBD1. Germline V gene sequence: CDR1 MNHEY, CDR2 SMNVEV (reference sequence). V trimming: 2 bases; J trimming: 4 bases; junction bases outside the gene matches: 4. The CDR3 runs to 14 residues. The CDR3 nucleotides are TGTGCCAGCAGTTTAAAGACAGGGAGCTATGGCTACACCTTC. Its protein product is CASSLKTGSYGYTF.

The chain uses TRBV6-6 and TRBJ1-1; D remains unclear. Germline V lookup: CDR1 MNHNY, CDR2 SVGAGI (reference sequence). Trimming cost V 2 bases and J 6 bases, with 10 bases left between them. The CDR3 has 13 residues. The CDR3 sequence is CASSYTPGAEAFF. The CDR3 region has the DNA TGTGCCAGCAGTTACACCCCGGGAGCTGAAGCTTTCTTT.

V and J are TRBV12-5 and TRBJ1-2; 8 nucleotides agree with TRBD1. The V segment lost 1 base and the J segment 1 base; nucleotides outside the gene matches: 2. Germline V gene lookup returns CDR1 LGHNT and CDR2 FRNRAP. The CDR3 totals 15 residues. CDR3 nucleotide sequence: TGTGCTAGTGGTTTGGCTACAGGGGGTAACTATGGCTACACCTTC. Protein product: CASGLATGGNYGYTF.

The rearrangement uses TRBV19 and TRBJ2-1, with a weak D call TRBD2 (5 bases). The germline V and J ends were trimmed by 5 bases and 8 bases, with 25 bases remaining between them. Germline V gene data show CDR1 as LNHDA and CDR2 as SQIVND (reference sequence). The CDR3 is 17 residues long. CDR3 in DNA: TGTGCCAGTAGTCTACCCAGAAAGATGGACCAGGAGGATGAGCAGTTCTTC. Protein product: CASSLPRKMDQEDEQFF.

The chain employs TRBV12-2 and TRBJ2-2; TRBD2 is the table's D call and was not checked against the DNA. TRBV12-2 corresponds to a pseudogene. CDR3 size: 17 residues. The DNA of the CDR3 is TGTGCAAGTCGCTTACCGGGGACTAACCCGAACACCGGGGAGCTGTTTTTT. Its protein product is CASRLPGTNPNTGELFF.

V is TRBV10-2 and J is TRBJ1-5; the D is unclear. CDR1 is WSHSY and CDR2 is SAAADI in the germline V gene. Trimming took off 7 bases at V and 1 base at J, with 11 bases between the two ends. The CDR3 runs to 14 residues. The CDR3, as DNA: TGCGCCAGCACCCCCGGTGGGAGCAATCAGCCCCAGCATTTT. Protein sequence: CASTPGGSNQPQHF.